This TCR beta chain was recovered during a study of T cells in Graves' hyperthyroidism and ophthalmopathy. It was RNA transcripts that yielded the amplified TCR beta CDR3 regions. The study used the HTBI primer set for a first-round RT-PCR of the TCR CDR3. TCRdb used MiXCR to reprocess the multiplex PCR reads, holding one entry per CDR3 protein. The sample records approximately 330,000 distinct CDR3 sequences, around 13% being singletons. This clonotype was picked up many times. Material: blood. This receptor was taken from a woman between 35 and 50 years old with Graves' ophthalmopathy.

The CDR3 here is CSARDNQVLEAFF. Written as DNA, the CDR3 is TGCAGTGCTAGAGATAATCAGGTACTAGAAGCTTTCTTT. The chain recombines TRBV20-1 with TRBJ1-1; D gene uncertain. The CDR3 sequence is 13 residues long. The V end lost 0 bases, the J end lost 8 bases, and 13 bases lay between the germline ends. Germline V gene lookup returns CDR1 DFQATT and CDR2 SNEGSKA (reference sequence).